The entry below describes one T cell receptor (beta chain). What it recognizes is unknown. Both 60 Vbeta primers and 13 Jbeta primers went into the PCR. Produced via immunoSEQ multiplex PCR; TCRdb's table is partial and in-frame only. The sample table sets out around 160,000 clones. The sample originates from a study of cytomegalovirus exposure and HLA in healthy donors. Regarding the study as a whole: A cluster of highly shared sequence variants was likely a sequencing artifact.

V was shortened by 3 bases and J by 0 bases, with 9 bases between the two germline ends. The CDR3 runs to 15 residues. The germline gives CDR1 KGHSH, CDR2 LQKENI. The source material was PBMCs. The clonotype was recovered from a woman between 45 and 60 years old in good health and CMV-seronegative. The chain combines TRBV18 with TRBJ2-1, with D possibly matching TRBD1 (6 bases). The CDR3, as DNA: TGTGCCAGCTCACCGCAGACAGGCTCCTACAATGAGCAGTTCTTC. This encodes CASSPQTGSYNEQFF.